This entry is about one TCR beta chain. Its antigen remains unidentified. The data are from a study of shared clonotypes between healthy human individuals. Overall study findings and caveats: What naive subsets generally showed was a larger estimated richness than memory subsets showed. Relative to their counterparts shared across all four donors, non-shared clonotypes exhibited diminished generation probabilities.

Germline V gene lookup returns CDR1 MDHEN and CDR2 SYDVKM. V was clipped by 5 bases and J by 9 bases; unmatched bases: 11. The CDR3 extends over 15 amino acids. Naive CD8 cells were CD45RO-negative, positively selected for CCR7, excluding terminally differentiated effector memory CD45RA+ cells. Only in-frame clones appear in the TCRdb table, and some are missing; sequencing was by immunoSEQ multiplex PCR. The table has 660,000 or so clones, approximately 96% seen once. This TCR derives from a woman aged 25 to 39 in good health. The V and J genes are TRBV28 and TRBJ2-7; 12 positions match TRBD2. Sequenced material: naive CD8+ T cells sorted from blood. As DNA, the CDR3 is TGTGCCAGCAGTGCCGGCCTAGCGGGAGGGGAAGGGCAGTACTTC. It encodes CASSAGLAGGEGQYF.